The following is a T cell receptor (beta chain) sequence with its context. There is no known antigen for this receptor. Per-nucleotide qualities are absent, and no much larger clonotype sits a single base away. Donors were patients with melanoma. Preparation of the library involved the immunoSEQ multiplex PCR assay. In its TCRdb copy, this immuneACCESS table keeps in-frame sequences only and misses some clones. Where compared with another copy, unresolved V genes explain less than half of these, and the others have no known cause. In all, the sample holds about 55,000 clones, and nearly 70% of those were seen once. The ten top clones hold approximately 4.6% of the sample. This record belongs to a study of CD4+ T cells in melanoma (dated by TCRdb to 2021 to 2024). A note on the overall study: The study examined neoantigen-specific CD4+ T cells in human melanoma. Points the paper makes about the study in general: According to the report, neoantigen-specific CD4+ T cells in melanoma displayed diverse differentiation states. The report described a correlation between neoantigen-specific CD4+ T cells and the function of CD8+ T cells, macrophages and B cells.

V gives up 1 base and J gives up 7 bases, and the segment between their germline ends measures 11 bases. Taken from cysteine to phenylalanine, the CDR3 has 13 residues. Of all the DNA, just the CDR3 is kept, 39 bases in frame from base 1. Taken from the germline V gene, the CDR1 and CDR2 loops are SGHTA and FQGTGA. The clonotype was recovered from a human donor with melanoma. The V and J genes are TRBV7-3 and TRBJ2-7, with the D gene not clear enough to name. The sample consisted of tumor tissue. The sequenced DNA is TGTGCCAGCAGCTTAAGTTTGGGTACGGAGCAGTACTTC. Its translation reads: CASSLSLGTEQYF.